This is a list of T cell receptor beta chains from one sample in a study of vaccination effects on CD4 cells after COVID-19. The table came from immunoSEQ multiplex PCR; TCRdb's copy has only in-frame clones and leaves some out. The sample records under 65,000 clones, more than 65% being singletons. Their recognized antigens are unknown. The specimen comprised CD4+ T cells from PBMCs cultured with HIV peptides, sampled before COVID-19 vaccination. Receptors originate from a human donor who had a prior SARS-CoV-2 infection. CDR3s include the opening cysteine and the closing phenylalanine or tryptophan. Fields, in order: D gene, clone size, V gene, J gene, CDR3 protein, CDR3 DNA. The D gene is left open where the match is weak. Clone sizes are given selectively: once, few, many, or a class where the clone is expanded.

D gene: TRBD1; clone size: .; V gene: TRBV3-1/TRBV3-2; J gene: TRBJ1-6; CDR3 protein: CASSPDRERGYNSPLHF; CDR3 DNA: TGTGCCAGCAGCCCCGACAGGGAGCGTGGATATAATTCACCCCTCCACTTT
D gene: .; clone size: .; V gene: TRBV30; J gene: TRBJ1-5; CDR3 protein: CAWSPGTYPGPQHF; CDR3 DNA: TGTGCCTGGAGTCCTGGGACTTACCCGGGGCCCCAGCATTTT
D gene: .; clone size: .; V gene: TRBV9; J gene: TRBJ1-1; CDR3 protein: CASSASAWTEAFF; CDR3 DNA: TGTGCCAGCAGCGCTTCCGCTTGGACAGAGGCTTTCTTT
D gene: .; clone size: .; V gene: TRBV27; J gene: TRBJ2-4; CDR3 protein: CASSIGLAKNIQYF; CDR3 DNA: TGTGCCAGCAGTATCGGGTTAGCCAAAAACATTCAGTACTTC
D gene: .; clone size: .; V gene: TRBV7-2; J gene: TRBJ1-1; CDR3 protein: CASSSQGGDTEAFF; CDR3 DNA: TGTGCCAGCAGCTCACAGGGAGGTGACACTGAAGCTTTCTTT
D gene: TRBD2; clone size: .; V gene: TRBV7-9; J gene: TRBJ2-1; CDR3 protein: CASSLGGGRYNEQFF; CDR3 DNA: TGTGCCAGCAGCTTAGGGGGAGGGCGGTACAATGAGCAGTTCTTC
D gene: .; clone size: .; V gene: TRBV5-4; J gene: TRBJ2-3; CDR3 protein: CASSLEPAEGADTQYF; CDR3 DNA: TGTGCCAGCAGCTTGGAACCCGCGGAAGGGGCAGATACGCAGTATTTT
D gene: TRBD1; clone size: .; V gene: TRBV5-1; J gene: TRBJ1-2; CDR3 protein: CASSRFGTGDGYTF; CDR3 DNA: TGCGCCAGCAGCCGTTTCGGGACAGGGGACGGCTACACCTTC
D gene: TRBD2; clone size: .; V gene: TRBV3-1/TRBV3-2; J gene: TRBJ2-3; CDR3 protein: CASSQVLSWGGGTDTQYF; CDR3 DNA: TGTGCCAGCAGCCAAGTATTGTCTTGGGGGGGAGGCACAGATACGCAGTATTTT
D gene: .; clone size: once; V gene: TRBV5-4; J gene: TRBJ2-7; CDR3 protein: CASSLAAGKNEQYF; CDR3 DNA: TGTGCCAGCAGCTTGGCCGCAGGGAAGAACGAGCAGTACTTC
D gene: TRBD2; clone size: .; V gene: TRBV7-2; J gene: TRBJ2-5; CDR3 protein: CASRETIAGGETQYF; CDR3 DNA: TGTGCCAGCAGGGAGACTATAGCGGGGGGTGAGACCCAGTACTTC
D gene: TRBD2; clone size: few; V gene: TRBV27; J gene: TRBJ2-3; CDR3 protein: CASSSGRGRGTDTQYF; CDR3 DNA: TGTGCCAGCAGTTCGGGGAGGGGAAGGGGCACAGATACGCAGTATTTT
D gene: .; clone size: few; V gene: TRBV30; J gene: TRBJ1-1; CDR3 protein: CAWSNVYTEAFF; CDR3 DNA: TGTGCCTGGAGTAACGTTTACACTGAAGCTTTCTTT
D gene: .; clone size: few; V gene: TRBV11-3; J gene: TRBJ1-2; CDR3 protein: CASSLGGVYGYTF; CDR3 DNA: TGTGCCAGCAGCTTAGGGGGAGTCTATGGCTACACCTTC
D gene: TRBD1; clone size: once; V gene: TRBV9; J gene: TRBJ1-2; CDR3 protein: CASSAGQGGHYGYTF; CDR3 DNA: TGTGCCAGCAGCGCCGGACAGGGCGGCCACTATGGCTACACCTTC
D gene: TRBD1; clone size: .; V gene: TRBV19; J gene: TRBJ2-7; CDR3 protein: CASTEPRNRGHPYEQYF; CDR3 DNA: TGTGCCAGTACCGAGCCCCGCAACAGGGGTCACCCTTACGAGCAGTACTTC
D gene: .; clone size: .; V gene: TRBV18; J gene: TRBJ2-7; CDR3 protein: CASSPGGEHEQYF; CDR3 DNA: TGTGCCAGCTCACCAGGGGGTGAGCACGAGCAGTACTTC
D gene: TRBD1; clone size: .; V gene: TRBV30; J gene: TRBJ2-1; CDR3 protein: CAWRWIRDRGFSYNEQFF; CDR3 DNA: TGTGCCTGGCGGTGGATTCGGGACAGGGGGTTCTCCTACAATGAGCAGTTCTTC
D gene: .; clone size: .; V gene: TRBV9; J gene: TRBJ2-2; CDR3 protein: CASTNSGGLTGELFF; CDR3 DNA: TGTGCCAGCACCAACTCCGGGGGGCTAACCGGGGAGCTGTTTTTT
D gene: .; clone size: .; V gene: TRBV5-4; J gene: TRBJ1-1; CDR3 protein: CASGPPSGEAFF; CDR3 DNA: TGTGCCAGCGGCCCCCCTAGTGGTGAAGCTTTCTTT
D gene: .; clone size: .; V gene: TRBV9; J gene: TRBJ2-1; CDR3 protein: CASSVTSTAYNEQFF; CDR3 DNA: TGTGCCAGCAGCGTTACTAGCACAGCCTACAATGAGCAGTTCTTC
D gene: TRBD1; clone size: .; V gene: TRBV5-1; J gene: TRBJ1-1; CDR3 protein: CASSSATGGLNTEAFF; CDR3 DNA: TGCGCCAGCAGCTCCGCGACAGGGGGTTTGAACACTGAAGCTTTCTTT
D gene: TRBD2; clone size: .; V gene: TRBV7-2; J gene: TRBJ2-7; CDR3 protein: CASSLLAETYEQYF; CDR3 DNA: TGTGCCAGCAGCTTACTAGCGGAGACCTACGAGCAGTACTTC
D gene: .; clone size: .; V gene: TRBV6-5; J gene: TRBJ1-1; CDR3 protein: CASSYTPALGTEAFF; CDR3 DNA: TGTGCCAGCAGTTACACACCTGCATTGGGCACTGAAGCTTTCTTT
D gene: TRBD1; clone size: .; V gene: TRBV11-3; J gene: TRBJ1-1; CDR3 protein: CASSLGQGAYGGTEAFF; CDR3 DNA: TGTGCCAGCAGCTTAGGACAGGGGGCGTATGGAGGCACTGAAGCTTTCTTT
D gene: .; clone size: .; V gene: TRBV11-3; J gene: TRBJ1-2; CDR3 protein: CASSPDRNYGYTF; CDR3 DNA: TGTGCCAGCAGCCCGGACAGAAACTATGGCTACACCTTC
D gene: TRBD1; clone size: few; V gene: TRBV28; J gene: TRBJ1-6; CDR3 protein: CASSLWGTGGKLWVGEAYNSPLHF; CDR3 DNA: TGTGCCAGCAGTTTGTGGGGGACAGGGGGAAAGCTATGGGTAGGTGAGGCCTATAATTCACCCCTCCACTTT
D gene: TRBD2; clone size: .; V gene: TRBV3-1/TRBV3-2; J gene: TRBJ2-7; CDR3 protein: CASSQDLLAGLTYEQYF; CDR3 DNA: TGTGCCAGCAGCCAAGATCTCCTAGCGGGCCTTACCTACGAGCAGTACTTC
D gene: TRBD1; clone size: .; V gene: TRBV9; J gene: TRBJ1-5; CDR3 protein: CASSETGYGNQPQHF; CDR3 DNA: TGTGCCAGCAGCGAGACAGGGTACGGGAATCAGCCCCAGCATTTT
D gene: TRBD1; clone size: .; V gene: TRBV12-5; J gene: TRBJ2-7; CDR3 protein: CASEGGDRVTEQYF; CDR3 DNA: TGTGCTAGTGAAGGGGGGGACAGGGTTACCGAGCAGTACTTC
D gene: TRBD1; clone size: .; V gene: TRBV9; J gene: TRBJ1-1; CDR3 protein: CASSPRQGGTEAFF; CDR3 DNA: TGTGCCAGCAGCCCTAGACAGGGGGGCACTGAAGCTTTCTTT
D gene: .; clone size: .; V gene: TRBV5-1; J gene: TRBJ1-2; CDR3 protein: CASRASINGGYTF; CDR3 DNA: TGCGCCAGCCGAGCCTCAATAAACGGTGGCTACACCTTC